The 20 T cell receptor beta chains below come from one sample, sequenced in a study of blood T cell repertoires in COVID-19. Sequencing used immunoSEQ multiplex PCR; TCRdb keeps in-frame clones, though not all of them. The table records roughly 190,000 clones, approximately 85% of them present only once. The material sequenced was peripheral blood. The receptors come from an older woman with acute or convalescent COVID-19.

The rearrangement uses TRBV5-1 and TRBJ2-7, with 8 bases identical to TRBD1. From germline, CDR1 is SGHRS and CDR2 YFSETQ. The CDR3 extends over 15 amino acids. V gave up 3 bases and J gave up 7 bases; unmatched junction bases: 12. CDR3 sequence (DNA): TGCGCCAGCAGCTATGCAGCAGGGGGCTCGGGGGAGCAGTACTTC. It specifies CASSYAAGGSGEQYF. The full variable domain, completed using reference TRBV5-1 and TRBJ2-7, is KAGVTQTPRYLIKTRGQQVTLSCSPISGHRSVSWYQQTPGQGLQFLFEYFSETQRNKGNFPGRFSGRQFSNSRSEMNVSTLELGDSALYLCASSYAAGGSGEQYFGPGTRLTVT.

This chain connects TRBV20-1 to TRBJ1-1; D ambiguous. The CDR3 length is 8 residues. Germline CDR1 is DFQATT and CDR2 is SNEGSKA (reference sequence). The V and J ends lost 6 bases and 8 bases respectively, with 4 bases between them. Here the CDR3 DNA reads TGCAGTGCCCGGGAAGCTTTCTTT. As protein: CSAREAFF.

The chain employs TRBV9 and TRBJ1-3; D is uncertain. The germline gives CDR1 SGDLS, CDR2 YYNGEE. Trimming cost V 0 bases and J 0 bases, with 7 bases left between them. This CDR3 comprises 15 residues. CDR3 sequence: CASSVGRSSGNTIYF. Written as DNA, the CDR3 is TGTGCCAGCAGCGTAGGTCGGAGCTCTGGAAACACCATATATTTT.

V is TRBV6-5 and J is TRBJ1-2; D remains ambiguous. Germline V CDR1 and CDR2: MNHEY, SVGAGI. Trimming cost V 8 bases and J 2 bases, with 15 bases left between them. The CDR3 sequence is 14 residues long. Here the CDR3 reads CASLSGGTNYGYTF. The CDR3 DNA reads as TGTGCCAGCCTCTCGGGAGGTACGAACTATGGCTACACCTTC.

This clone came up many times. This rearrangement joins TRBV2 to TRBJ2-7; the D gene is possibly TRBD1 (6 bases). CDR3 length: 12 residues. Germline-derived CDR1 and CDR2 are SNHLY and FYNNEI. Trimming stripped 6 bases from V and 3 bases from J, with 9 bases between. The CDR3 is CASRDRLYEQYF. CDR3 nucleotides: TGTGCCAGCAGGGACAGACTCTACGAGCAGTACTTC. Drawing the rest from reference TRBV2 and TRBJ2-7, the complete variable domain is EPEVTQTPSHQVTQMGQEVILRCVPISNHLYFYWYRQILGQKVEFLVSFYNNEISEKSEIFDDQFSVERPDGSNFTLKIRSTKLEDSAMYFCASRDRLYEQYFGPGTRLTVT.

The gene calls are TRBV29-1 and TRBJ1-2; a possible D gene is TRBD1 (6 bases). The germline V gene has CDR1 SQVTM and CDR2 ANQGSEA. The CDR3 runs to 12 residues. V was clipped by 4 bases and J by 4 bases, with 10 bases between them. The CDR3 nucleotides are TGCAGCGTTGGGGGGGGGCTCTATGGCTACACCTTC. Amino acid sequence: CSVGGGLYGYTF.

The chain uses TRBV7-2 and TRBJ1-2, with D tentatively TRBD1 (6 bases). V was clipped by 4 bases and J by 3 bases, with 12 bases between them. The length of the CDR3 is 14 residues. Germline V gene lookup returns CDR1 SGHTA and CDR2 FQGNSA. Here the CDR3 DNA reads TGTGCCAGCAGCTCGGTGGCAGGGGACTATGGCTACACCTTC. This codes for CASSSVAGDYGYTF.

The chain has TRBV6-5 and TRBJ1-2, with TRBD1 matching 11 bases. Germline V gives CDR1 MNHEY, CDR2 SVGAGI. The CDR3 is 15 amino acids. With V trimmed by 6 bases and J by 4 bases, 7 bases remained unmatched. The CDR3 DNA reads TGTGCCAGCAGCACCCCCGGGACAGGGGGCTATGGCTACACCTTC. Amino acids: CASSTPGTGGYGYTF.

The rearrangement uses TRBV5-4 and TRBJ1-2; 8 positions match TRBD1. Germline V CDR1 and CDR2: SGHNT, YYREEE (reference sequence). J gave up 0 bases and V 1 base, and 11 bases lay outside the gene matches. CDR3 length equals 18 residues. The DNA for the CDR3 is TGTGCCAGCAGCTTGTGGACAGGGAGAATTCAATCTAACTATGGCTACACCTTC. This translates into CASSLWTGRIQSNYGYTF. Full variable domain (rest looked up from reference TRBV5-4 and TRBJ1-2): ETGVTQSPTHLIKTRGQQVTLRCSSQSGHNTVSWYQQALGQGPQFIFQYYREEENGRGNFPPRFSGLQFPNYSSELNVNALELDDSALYLCASSLWTGRIQSNYGYTFGSGTRLTVV.

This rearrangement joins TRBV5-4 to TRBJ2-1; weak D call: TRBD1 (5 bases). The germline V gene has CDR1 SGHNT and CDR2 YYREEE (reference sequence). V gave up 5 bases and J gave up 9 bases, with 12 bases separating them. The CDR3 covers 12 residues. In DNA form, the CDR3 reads TGTGCCAGCAGTCCTCAAAGGGGTGAGCAGTTCTTC. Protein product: CASSPQRGEQFF.

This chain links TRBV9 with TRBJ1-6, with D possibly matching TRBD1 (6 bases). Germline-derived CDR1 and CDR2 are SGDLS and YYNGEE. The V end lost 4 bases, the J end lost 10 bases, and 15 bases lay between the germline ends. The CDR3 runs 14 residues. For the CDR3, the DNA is TGTGCCAGCAGCCCGAGGGCAGGGGAATCACCCCTCCACTTT. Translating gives CASSPRAGESPLHF.

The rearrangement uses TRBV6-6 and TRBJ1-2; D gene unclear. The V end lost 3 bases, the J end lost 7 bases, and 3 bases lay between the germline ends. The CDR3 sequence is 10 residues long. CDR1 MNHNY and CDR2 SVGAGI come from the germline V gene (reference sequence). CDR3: CASSYSGYTF. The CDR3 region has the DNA TGTGCCAGCAGTTATAGTGGCTACACCTTC.

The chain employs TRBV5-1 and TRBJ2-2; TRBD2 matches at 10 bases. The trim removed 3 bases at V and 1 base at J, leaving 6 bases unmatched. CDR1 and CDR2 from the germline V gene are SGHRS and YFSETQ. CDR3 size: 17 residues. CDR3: CASSSRTSGLNTGELFF. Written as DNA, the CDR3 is TGCGCCAGCAGCTCTAGGACTAGCGGATTGAACACCGGGGAGCTGTTTTTT.

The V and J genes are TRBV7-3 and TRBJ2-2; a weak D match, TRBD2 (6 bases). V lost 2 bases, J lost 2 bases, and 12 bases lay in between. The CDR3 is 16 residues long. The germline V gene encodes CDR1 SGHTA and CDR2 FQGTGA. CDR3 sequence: CASSLSPGRNTGELFF. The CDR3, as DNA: TGTGCCAGCAGCTTATCCCCCGGGAGAAACACCGGGGAGCTGTTTTTT.

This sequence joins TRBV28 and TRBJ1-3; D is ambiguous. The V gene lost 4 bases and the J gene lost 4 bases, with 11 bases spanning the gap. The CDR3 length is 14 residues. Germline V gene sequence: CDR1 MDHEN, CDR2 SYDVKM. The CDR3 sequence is CASSSAGRGNTIYF. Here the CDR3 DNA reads TGTGCCAGCAGTTCCGCGGGAAGGGGAAACACCATATATTTT.

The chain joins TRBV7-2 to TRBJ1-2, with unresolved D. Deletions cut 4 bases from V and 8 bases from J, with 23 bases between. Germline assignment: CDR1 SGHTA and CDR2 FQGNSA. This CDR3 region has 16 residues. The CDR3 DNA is TGTGCCAGCAGCTCCTTCGCTACCGGGATTCACGGGGGCTACACCTTC. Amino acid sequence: CASSSFATGIHGGYTF.

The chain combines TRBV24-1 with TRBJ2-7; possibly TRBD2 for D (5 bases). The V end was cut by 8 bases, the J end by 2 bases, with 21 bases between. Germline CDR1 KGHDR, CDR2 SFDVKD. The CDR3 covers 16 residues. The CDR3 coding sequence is TGTGCCACCACCTATCCCTGCGTACCCGGGACCTACGAGCAGTACGTC. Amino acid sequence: CATTYPCVPGTYEQYV.

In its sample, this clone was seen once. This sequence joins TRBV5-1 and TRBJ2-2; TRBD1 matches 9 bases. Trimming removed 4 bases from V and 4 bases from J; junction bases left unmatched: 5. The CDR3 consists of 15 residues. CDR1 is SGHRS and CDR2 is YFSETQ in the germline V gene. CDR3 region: CASSAGQGGTGELFF. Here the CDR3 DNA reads TGCGCCAGCAGCGCGGGACAGGGTGGCACCGGGGAGCTGTTTTTT.

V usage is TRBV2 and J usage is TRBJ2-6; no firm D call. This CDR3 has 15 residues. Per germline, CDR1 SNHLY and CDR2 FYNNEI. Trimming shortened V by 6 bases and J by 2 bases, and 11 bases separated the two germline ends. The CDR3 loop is CASSPDKTGANVLTF. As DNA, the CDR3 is TGTGCCAGCAGCCCCGACAAGACTGGGGCCAACGTCCTGACTTTC.

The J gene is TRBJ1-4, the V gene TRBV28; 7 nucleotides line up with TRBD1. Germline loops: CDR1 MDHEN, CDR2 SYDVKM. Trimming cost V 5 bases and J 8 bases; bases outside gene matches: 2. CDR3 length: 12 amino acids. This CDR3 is CASSGTVEKLFF. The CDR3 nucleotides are TGTGCCAGCAGTGGGACAGTAGAAAAACTGTTTTTT. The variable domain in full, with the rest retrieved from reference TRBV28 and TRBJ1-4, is DVKVTQSSRYLVKRTGEKVFLECVQDMDHENMFWYRQDPGLGLRLIYFSYDVKMKEKGDIPEGYSVSREKKERFSLILESASTNQTSMYLCASSGTVEKLFFGSGTQLSVL.